Detailed here is one T cell receptor (beta chain). Its specificity is not known. Looked up from germline, CDR1 is SGHTA and CDR2 is FQGNSA. V lost 7 bases and J lost 4; bases outside the gene matches: 7. The CDR3 has 14 residues. CD4+ naive, central memory, regulatory and stem cell-like memory subsets were isolated by sorting on CD45RO/CCR7/CD25/CD127/CD95/CD27. The entry originates in a study of beta chain features in type 1 diabetes. The study's findings and limits: Healthy donors had naive, central memory and Treg TCRB repertoires that appeared less similar than those seen among patients. All four CD4+ subsets from Type 1 diabetes patients carried moderately but significantly shorter TCRB CDR3s. Shorter templates may be favored by PCR, equally so in patients and controls.

What was sequenced were expressed TCRB transcripts, since all of the isolated RNA had been reverse transcribed. TCRdb keeps only in-frame clones here, not all; method: immunoSEQ multiplex PCR. The sample shows roughly 300,000 clones, approximately 10% of them seen only once. The chain joins TRBV7-2 to TRBJ2-1; 7 bases align to TRBD2. This clonotype was sampled from a man aged 30 to 39 with type 1 diabetes. Material: central memory CD4+ T cells from blood. Written as DNA, the CDR3 is TGTGCCAGCACTCAGCGGGGAGATTACAATGAGCAGTTCTTC. It codes for CASTQRGDYNEQFF.